These 5 T cell receptor beta chains came from one sample sequenced in a study of control samples from healthy donors and cancer patients. Using immunoSEQ multiplex PCR, the repertoire was profiled, and TCRdb retains in-frame clones only, with some absent. The sample consists of about 100,000 clones, about 86% of them appearing once. Sequencing was done on a sample of blood. Source of these receptors: a man aged 25-40 years in good health.

The rearrangement links TRBV10-3 to TRBJ1-2; 7 nucleotides agree with TRBD1. CDR3 length: 13 amino acids. The trim removed 9 bases at V and 5 bases at J, leaving 9 bases unmatched. From germline, CDR1 is ENHRY and CDR2 SYGVKD. The CDR3 nucleotides are TGTGCCATTTCCGGGACAGACAAGTATGGCTACACCTTC. Its translation: CAISGTDKYGYTF.

The chain is built from TRBV6-5 and TRBJ1-3; no clear D. In germline, CDR1 is MNHEY, CDR2 SVGAGI. The CDR3 has 15 residues. Trimming removed 6 bases at V and 0 bases at J, with 12 bases between. The CDR3 loop reads CASRAPGLSGNTIYF. The CDR3 nucleotides are TGTGCCAGCAGGGCCCCGGGTCTCTCTGGAAACACCATATATTTT.

V usage is TRBV18 and J usage is TRBJ1-5; TRBD1 might be the D (6 bases). Trimming stripped 1 base from V and 5 bases from J, with 9 bases between. CDR1 is KGHSH, CDR2 LQKENI, per germline. The CDR3 length is 14 residues. The CDR3 coding sequence is TGTGCCAGCTCACCACGGGGGGGCGATCAGCCCCAGCATTTT. Translation: CASSPRGGDQPQHF.

The genes are TRBV19 and TRBJ2-1, with 8 bases that match TRBD2. CDR1 LNHDA and CDR2 SQIVND come from the germline V gene (reference sequence). J gave up 8 bases and V 6 bases, and 12 bases lay outside the gene matches. This CDR3 has 15 residues. CDR3 sequence reads: CASRPTSGGGHEQFF. DNA for the CDR3: TGTGCCAGTAGACCCACTAGCGGAGGGGGACATGAGCAGTTCTTC.

The chain has TRBV3-1 (or the pseudogene TRBV3-2) and TRBJ1-4; D might be TRBD1 (5 bases). CDR3 size: 14 residues. V shed 1 base and J shed 5 bases, with 8 bases lying between them. Germline CDR1 reads LGHDT; CDR2 reads YNNKEL (reference sequence). The chain's CDR3 is CASSQGQPNEKLFF. DNA for the CDR3: TGTGCCAGCAGCCAAGGACAGCCGAATGAAAAACTGTTTTTT.